Listed here are 19 T cell receptor beta chains from one sample, sequenced in a study of blood T cell repertoires in COVID-19. Only in-frame clones appear in the TCRdb table, and some are missing; sequencing was by immunoSEQ multiplex PCR. This sample has around 240,000 clones, with roughly 84% found just once. The sample was peripheral blood. The receptors come from a man between 40 and 49 years old with acute or convalescent COVID-19.

The rearrangement joins TRBV28 to TRBJ1-2; D might be TRBD1 (6 bases). The CDR3 runs to 14 residues. Deletions cut 3 bases from V and 7 bases from J, with 15 bases between. Germline CDR1 and CDR2: MDHEN and SYDVKM. The CDR3 is CASSFRLQGSGYTF. CDR3 nucleotides: TGTGCCAGCAGTTTTCGGCTACAGGGTTCTGGCTACACCTTC.

The chain couples TRBV6-5 to TRBJ2-5, with D possibly being TRBD1 (5 bases). Germline CDR1 and CDR2: MNHEY and SVGAGI. Trimming removed 7 bases at V and 4 bases at J, with 13 bases between. The CDR3 contains 13 residues. CDR3 sequence: CASKVSQGETQYF. The CDR3 DNA reads TGTGCCAGCAAGGTCAGTCAGGGAGAGACCCAGTACTTC.

CDR3 in amino acids: CAWSRSDRDQQYF. In DNA form, the CDR3 reads TGTGCCTGGAGCCGTAGCGACAGGGACCAGCAGTACTTC. The chain uses TRBV30 and TRBJ2-7, with 7 positions matching TRBD1. V lost 3 bases to trimming and J lost 8 bases; unmatched junction nucleotides: 10. The CDR3 runs 13 residues. Germline-derived CDR1 and CDR2 are GTSNPN and SVGIG (reference sequence). The whole variable domain, filled in from reference TRBV30 and TRBJ2-7, reads SQTIHQWPATLVQPVGSPLSLECTVEGTSNPNLYWYRQAAGRGLQLLFYSVGIGQISSEVPQNLSASRPQDRQFILSSKKLLLSDSGFYLCAWSRSDRDQQYFGPGTRLTVT.

This clone was counted a few times. V is TRBV3-1 (or the pseudogene TRBV3-2) and J is TRBJ2-7; 9 nucleotides line up with TRBD1. The germline V gene has CDR1 LGHDT and CDR2 YNNKEL (reference sequence). This CDR3 comprises 14 residues. The ends lost 6 bases at V and 5 bases at J; junction bases unmatched: 8. The CDR3 bases are TGTGCCAGCAGTCCCGGGACAGGGTATGACGAGCAGTACTTC. This gives the protein CASSPGTGYDEQYF.

This chain connects TRBV21-1 to TRBJ1-5; TRBD1 was called by the table and not checked on the DNA. TRBV21-1 is noted as a pseudogene. There are 13 residues in the CDR3. As DNA, the CDR3 is TGTGCCAGCGGTAACAGGGGCAATCAGCCCCAGCATTTT. Translation gives CASGNRGNQPQHF.

V and J are TRBV19 and TRBJ1-2; 7 bases are a match to TRBD1. This CDR3 spans 18 amino acids. CDR1 is LNHDA and CDR2 is SQIVND in the germline V gene (reference sequence). J gave up 1 base and V 7 bases, and 18 bases lay outside the gene matches. For the CDR3, the DNA is TGTGCCAGTAACGTGAATAAGAAGGGGGCTGCCCTTAACTATGGCTACACCTTC. It is translated as CASNVNKKGAALNYGYTF.

The CDR3 nucleotides are TGTGCCAGCAGCTTAGGAACAGTTGCCTCCACAGATACGCAGTATTTT. Translation: CASSLGTVASTDTQYF. This sequence joins TRBV11-2 and TRBJ2-3; D uncertain. CDR1 is SGHAT, CDR2 FQNNGV, per germline. The ends were cut back, 1 base at V and 2 bases at J, with 13 bases in the middle. This CDR3 contains 16 residues. Based on the CDR3 plus reference TRBV11-2 and TRBJ2-3, the full variable domain is EAGVAQSPRYKIIEKRQSVAFWCNPISGHATLYWYQQILGQGPKLLIQFQNNGVVDDSQLPKDRFSAERLKGVDSTLKIQPAKLEDSAVYLCASSLGTVASTDTQYFGPGTRLTVL.

The sample holds one count of this clone. The chain recombines TRBV19 with TRBJ1-1, with a weak D call TRBD1 (5 bases). Germline lookup yields CDR1 LNHDA and CDR2 SQIVND (reference sequence). The ends were cut back, 8 bases at V and 4 bases at J, with 14 bases in the middle. This CDR3 is 13 amino acids long. The CDR3 DNA sequence: TGTGCCAGTTCGCGGACACCGGGCACTGAAGCTTTCTTT. Protein sequence: CASSRTPGTEAFF.

V is TRBV24-1 and J is TRBJ1-5; tentatively, D is TRBD1 (5 bases). Germline V gene lookup returns CDR1 KGHDR and CDR2 SFDVKD. The CDR3 consists of 16 residues. Trimming removed 3 bases at V and 2 bases at J, with 13 bases between. CDR3 coding DNA: TGTGCCACCAGTGATAGTCGGGGACTTGGCAATCAGCCCCAGCATTTT. Protein sequence: CATSDSRGLGNQPQHF.

This clone has only a few counts. The chain employs TRBV7-6 and TRBJ1-2, with TRBD1 matching 7 bases. J lost 12 bases, V lost 5 bases, and 15 bases had no gene match. The CDR3 runs 14 residues. Per germline, CDR1 SGHVS and CDR2 FNYEAQ. The CDR3 spells CASSPQQGLGFHTF. CDR3 bases: TGTGCCAGCAGCCCCCAACAGGGGCTCGGTTTCCACACCTTC.

Only a few counts were recorded for this clone. This sample also contains other DNA sequences that code for the same CDR3. The rearrangement links TRBV4-1 to TRBJ1-1; D perhaps matches TRBD1 (6 bases). The CDR3 is made up of 13 amino acids. Germline V gives CDR1 MGHRA, CDR2 YSYEKL. V was cut by 3 bases and J by 5 bases, with 10 bases left in between. The CDR3 region is CASSQLQGTEAFF. The CDR3 DNA follows: TGCGCCAGCAGCCAGCTACAGGGAACTGAAGCTTTCTTT.

V usage is TRBV11-1 and J usage is TRBJ2-7, with D possibly matching TRBD2 (5 bases). Germline V gene lookup returns CDR1 SGHAT and CDR2 FQDESV (reference sequence). V was pared by 4 bases and J by 7 bases, with 11 bases between. The CDR3 runs 12 residues. The CDR3 DNA sequence: TGTGCCAGCAGCTATCGGGGTGGAGAGCAGTACTTC. It codes for CASSYRGGEQYF.

The chain combines TRBV6-5 with TRBJ2-1, with D perhaps matching TRBD1 (5 bases). Germline CDR1 reads MNHEY; CDR2 reads SVGAGI. With 6 bases removed from V and 4 bases from J, the gap between germline ends came to 13 bases. The CDR3 is 14 residues long. CDR3 protein: CASRSGNIYNEQFF. CDR3 DNA: TGTGCCAGCAGGTCAGGGAACATATACAATGAGCAGTTCTTC.

V gene TRBV12-5 combines with J gene TRBJ2-1, with 7 bases lining up with TRBD2. V shed 3 bases and J 5 bases; nucleotides not matched to a gene: 4. Germline lookup yields CDR1 LGHNT and CDR2 FRNRAP. The CDR3 is 14 residues long. Here the CDR3 reads CASGFGGGNNEQFF. The CDR3 region has the DNA TGTGCTAGTGGTTTTGGCGGGGGTAACAATGAGCAGTTCTTC. Complete variable domain (other parts from reference TRBV12-5 and TRBJ2-1): DARVTQTPRHKVTEMGQEVTMRCQPILGHNTVFWYRQTMMQGLELLAYFRNRAPLDDSGMPKDRFSAEMPDATLATLKIQPSEPRDSAVYFCASGFGGGNNEQFFGPGTRLTVL.

V gene TRBV6-5 combines with J gene TRBJ1-2; 7 nucleotides match TRBD1. J was trimmed by 0 bases and V by 6 bases; bases with no gene match: 7. CDR1 and CDR2 from the germline V gene are MNHEY and SVGAGI. This CDR3 contains 15 residues. The CDR3 coding sequence is TGTGCCAGCAGCCCCGGACAGGTATCTAACTATGGCTACACCTTC. Translating it yields CASSPGQVSNYGYTF.

The J gene is TRBJ2-5, the V gene TRBV3-1 (or the pseudogene TRBV3-2); 13 nucleotides match TRBD2. The CDR3 is made up of 16 amino acids. V lost 4 bases and J lost 4; bases outside the gene matches: 6. Germline V gene data show CDR1 as LGHDT and CDR2 as YNNKEL (reference sequence). CDR3 DNA: TGTGCCAGCAGCCTGAGGACTAGCGGGGGTGGAGAGACCCAGTACTTC. Amino acid sequence: CASSLRTSGGGETQYF.

The CDR3 coding sequence is TGCGCCAGCAGTCTGAGCGGGGGGGAATCGAACTCCTACAATGAGCAGTTCTTC. This sequence encodes CASSLSGGESNSYNEQFF. The chain joins TRBV23-1 to TRBJ2-1; TRBD2 matches at 10 bases. TRBV23-1 carries the ORF label, with uncertain function. The CDR3 contains 18 residues. V shed 4 bases, J shed 0 bases, and the junction held 9 bases outside the gene matches.

The chain is built from TRBV10-3 and TRBJ2-3; 11 positions match TRBD2. The CDR3 loop spans 13 amino acids. In germline, CDR1 is ENHRY, CDR2 SYGVKD. Germline trimming cut 11 bases from V and 5 bases from J; bases unmatched to any gene: 6. In DNA form, the CDR3 reads TGTGCCTCCCGACTAGCGGGGAGAGATACGCAGTATTTT. This sequence encodes CASRLAGRDTQYF.

The chain recombines TRBV6-2 or TRBV6-3 with TRBJ1-1, with D possibly matching TRBD1 (5 bases). The CDR3 totals 13 residues. The germline V and J ends were trimmed by 5 bases and 5 bases, with 12 bases remaining between them. Looked up from germline, CDR1 is MNHEY and CDR2 is SVGEGT. The CDR3 bases are TGTGCCAGCAGTCTTACAGGATGGACTGAAGCTTTCTTT. Translation gives CASSLTGWTEAFF.